This TCR beta chain was profiled in a study of T cell responses to AZD1222 COVID-19 vaccine. Overall study findings and caveats: Clonal diversity was possibly underestimated, and white British individuals and females predominated among donors.

Germline CDR1 reads SQVTM; CDR2 reads ANQGSEA. This CDR3 comprises 12 residues. This table comes from immunoSEQ multiplex PCR, and its TCRdb copy is limited to in-frame clones, with some not included. The table records approximately 150,000 clones, around 89% of them present only once. The sample holds one count of this clone. Its antigen is unidentified. One junction end does not reproduce the germline sequence, and a read error may be involved. The identical CDR3 is also encoded by other nucleotide sequences in the sample. The chain carries TRBV29-1 and TRBJ1-2; D is undetermined. The sample was peripheral blood, taken 28 days after the second AZD1222 dose. The sequence was collected from an adult who received the AZD1222 COVID-19 vaccine. The CDR3 sequence: CSVEGTNYGYTF. The CDR3 DNA is TGCAGCGTCGAAGGTACTAACTATGGCTACACCTTC.